This record covers a single T cell receptor beta chain. The sample is drawn from a study of blood T cell repertoires in COVID-19. Study-level information: Both acute and convalescent COVID-19 samples were obtained from the United States, Italy and Spain.

Categorization into cohorts depended on clinical history that participants reported. In the study's own analysis: Counts of nucleated cells, estimated from reference gene primer amplification, were obtained. Only in-frame clones appear in the TCRdb table, and some are missing; sequencing was by immunoSEQ multiplex PCR. That table is the source of V, J and clone size, and D and trimming were worked out from the DNA. This sample yields some 340,000 clones, of which under 85% are seen a single time; approximately 4.7% belongs to the top ten. The CDR3 sequence is 13 residues long. CDR1 and CDR2 from the germline V gene are SGHRS and YFSETQ. V lost 1 base and J 5 bases, leaving 7 bases between the germline ends.

The TCR comes from a woman in her forties or fifties who had recovered from COVID-19. The specimen sequenced was PBMCs or T cells enriched from blood (not recorded which). This chain joins TRBV5-1 and TRBJ2-1, with D possibly being TRBD2 (5 bases). CDR3 bases: TGCGCCAGCAGCTTGTCGCGGGACAATGAGCAGTTCTTC. Its translation: CASSLSRDNEQFF.